Presented here are 19 T cell receptor beta chains from one specimen sequenced in a study of cytomegalovirus exposure and HLA in healthy donors. The study ran its PCR with 60 Vbeta and 13 Jbeta primers. The data were produced by immunoSEQ multiplex PCR, yet TCRdb's version contains in-frame clones alone and is incomplete. The sample comprises roughly 200,000 clones, roughly nine tenths of which are singletons, and approximately 1.1% rests with the top ten. The sequencing sample was made of PBMCs. The receptors shown here come from a boy younger than 10 in good health and CMV-seronegative.

This clone appeared a single time. This rearrangement joins TRBV5-4 to TRBJ1-1; 7 bases match TRBD1. The CDR3 totals 15 residues. Germline V gives CDR1 SGHNT, CDR2 YYREEE (reference sequence). With V trimmed by 5 bases and J by 3 bases, 10 bases remained unmatched. The CDR3 region has the DNA TGTGCCAGCAGGAGACAGCAGGGGGGCGACACTGAAGCTTTCTTT. Amino acids: CASRRQQGGDTEAFF.

This chain joins TRBV5-1 and TRBJ2-7, with D perhaps TRBD1 (5 bases). This CDR3 has 17 residues. Trimming took off 4 bases at V and 1 base at J, with 21 bases between the two ends. CDR1 and CDR2 from the germline V gene are SGHRS and YFSETQ. CDR3 amino acids: CASSAGFVDTISYEQYF. The DNA of the CDR3 is TGCGCCAGCAGCGCTGGGTTTGTGGACACAATATCCTACGAGCAGTACTTC.

The chain joins TRBV7-2 to TRBJ2-7; 11 nucleotides match TRBD2. Germline-derived CDR1 and CDR2 are SGHTA and FQGNSA. This CDR3 is built from 17 residues. Unmatched junction bases numbered 16, after V lost 9 bases and J lost 3 bases. CDR3 in DNA: TGTGCCAGTGGGGGACTAGCGGAAGTGGGGGGTTACTACGAGCAGTACTTC. This sequence encodes CASGGLAEVGGYYEQYF.

V is TRBV6-6 and J is TRBJ2-2; 7 nucleotides agree with TRBD1. CDR3 length: 13 residues. CDR1 and CDR2 (germline): MNHNY, SVGAGI (reference sequence). V gave up 10 bases and J gave up 4 bases; unmatched junction bases: 6. CDR3 sequence reads: CATSTGVTGELFF. For the CDR3, the DNA is TGTGCCACCTCAACAGGGGTCACCGGGGAGCTGTTTTTT.

The table lists this clone with a count of one. The genes are TRBV5-1 and TRBJ2-7, with a possible D match to TRBD1 (6 bases). The germline V gene has CDR1 SGHRS and CDR2 YFSETQ. Trimming took 3 bases from V and 3 from J, leaving 19 bases between them. The CDR3 length is 16 residues. The chain's CDR3 is CASSYNPRDKLYEQYF. The CDR3 region has the DNA TGCGCCAGCAGCTACAACCCCCGGGACAAGCTCTACGAGCAGTACTTC.

The chain uses TRBV29-1 and TRBJ2-3; unclear D gene. Germline V lookup: CDR1 SQVTM, CDR2 ANQGSEA. The germline V and J ends were trimmed by 4 bases and 3 bases, with 5 bases remaining between them. The CDR3 runs to 11 residues. The CDR3 is CSVAETDTQYF. CDR3 nucleotide sequence: TGCAGCGTTGCTGAGACAGATACGCAGTATTTT.

The chain joins TRBV27 to TRBJ1-2, with 9 bases fitting TRBD1. The trim removed 7 bases at V and 2 bases at J, leaving 5 bases unmatched. CDR1 is MNHEY and CDR2 is SMNVEV in the germline V gene (reference sequence). This CDR3 contains 14 residues. DNA of the CDR3: TGTGCCAGCAAGCCGGGACAGGGAAACTATGGCTACACCTTC. Translation gives CASKPGQGNYGYTF.

As to this clone: A read error may produce the germline difference seen at one junction end. The chain couples TRBV7-9 to TRBJ2-7, with D maybe TRBD1 (6 bases). The germline V gene encodes CDR1 SEHNR and CDR2 FQNEAQ (reference sequence). CDR3 length equals 12 residues. DNA for the CDR3: TGTTCCAGCAGGGAAGACAGGTACGAGCAGTACTTC. Amino acid sequence: CSSREDRYEQYF.

This chain links TRBV30 with TRBJ2-3, with 7 nucleotides matching TRBD1. V lost 0 bases to trimming and J lost 6 bases; unmatched junction nucleotides: 3. The V gene's germline CDR1 is GTSNPN and CDR2 SVGIG (reference sequence). The CDR3 runs to 13 residues. The CDR3 region is CAWSVDRVDTQYF. The CDR3 DNA reads TGTGCCTGGAGTGTAGACAGGGTGGATACGCAGTATTTT.

This clone has only a few counts. The CDR3 here is CASSEGQVDYGYTF. The CDR3 DNA reads as TGTGCCAGCAGTGAGGGACAGGTAGACTATGGCTACACCTTC. The rearrangement uses TRBV6-1 and TRBJ1-2; 8 bases fit TRBD1. With 3 bases clipped from V and 3 bases from J, the junction kept 3 bases outside the gene matches. The CDR3 is 14 residues long. Germline CDR1 is MNHNS and CDR2 is SASEGT.

The chain links TRBV7-6 to TRBJ1-1, with 7 bases that match TRBD1. Trimming cost V 1 base and J 7 bases; bases outside gene matches: 9. CDR1 is SGHVS, CDR2 FNYEAQ, per germline. The CDR3 covers 15 residues. The CDR3 DNA reads as TGTGCCAGCAGCTTAGAAGGGGGCTGGGGCGGTGAAGCTTTCTTT. Its protein product is CASSLEGGWGGEAFF. Supplemented by reference TRBV7-6 and TRBJ1-1, the full variable domain reads GAGVSQSPRYKVTKRGQDVALRCDPISGHVSLYWYRQALGQGPEFLTYFNYEAQQDKSGLPNDRFSAERPEGSISTLTIQRTEQRDSAMYRCASSLEGGWGGEAFFGQGTRLTVV.

Comments on this clone: This CDR3 is also generated by other DNA sequences in the sample. The gene calls are TRBV11-3 and TRBJ2-5, with a weak D call TRBD2 (5 bases). The germline V gene encodes CDR1 SGHNT and CDR2 YENEEA. The CDR3 contains 13 residues. Trimming cost V 0 bases and J 3 bases, with 5 bases left between them. The CDR3 protein is CASSLDGEETQYF. For the CDR3, the DNA is TGTGCCAGCAGCTTAGACGGGGAAGAGACCCAGTACTTC. Looking up the rest from reference TRBV11-3 and TRBJ2-5 gives the full variable domain: EAGVVQSPRYKIIEKKQPVAFWCNPISGHNTLYWYLQNLGQGPELLIRYENEEAVDDSQLPKDRFSAERLKGVDSTLKIQPAELGDSAVYLCASSLDGEETQYFGPGTRLLVL.

This rearrangement joins TRBV7-2 to TRBJ2-3, with TRBD1 as a possible D gene (6 bases). This CDR3 region has 14 residues. V lost 3 bases, J lost 0 bases, and 7 bases lay in between. Per germline, CDR1 SGHTA and CDR2 FQGNSA. This chain's CDR3 is CASSLRGSTDTQYF. Written as DNA, the CDR3 is TGTGCCAGCAGCTTGAGGGGGAGCACAGATACGCAGTATTTT.

The V call is TRBV6-6, the J call TRBJ2-2, with a tentative D call TRBD2 (6 bases). V lost 6 bases and J 6 bases, leaving 14 bases between the germline ends. Germline V gene data show CDR1 as MNHNY and CDR2 as SVGAGI (reference sequence). CDR3 length: 14 residues. CDR3 DNA sequence: TGTGCCAGCAGCCGCGGGGACCCATCCGGGGAGCTGTTTTTT. This encodes CASSRGDPSGELFF.

CDR3 nucleotides: TGTGCCGGATCAATAGCGGGAGTGAGGGGGGCCAACGTCCTGACTTTC. Amino acid sequence: CAGSIAGVRGANVLTF. V is TRBV7-9 and J is TRBJ2-6, with 9 positions matching TRBD2. This CDR3 is 16 amino acids long. V lost 11 bases, J lost 4 bases, and 12 bases stayed unmatched. CDR1 and CDR2 from the germline V gene are SEHNR and FQNEAQ (reference sequence).

The rearrangement links TRBV7-9 to TRBJ2-7; the D is unclear. Germline values: CDR1 SEHNR, CDR2 FQNEAQ (reference sequence). The length of the CDR3 is 11 residues. The V gene lost 3 bases and the J gene lost 7 bases, with 7 bases spanning the gap. The CDR3 region is CASSFGAEQYF. CDR3 in DNA: TGTGCCAGCAGCTTCGGAGCTGAGCAGTACTTC.

This chain links TRBV5-1 with TRBJ2-7; D may be TRBD1 (7 bases). Germline CDR1 is SGHRS and CDR2 is YFSETQ. The germline V and J ends were trimmed by 0 bases and 1 base, with 14 bases remaining between them. The CDR3 length is 16 residues. CDR3 nucleotides: TGCGCCAGCAGCTTGGCATCGCGGGACAGATCCTACGAGCAGTACTTC. This translates into CASSLASRDRSYEQYF.

The chain employs TRBV5-4 and TRBJ2-5; D is uncertain. Germline CDR1 SGHNT, CDR2 YYREEE (reference sequence). The CDR3 length is 14 residues. The germline V and J ends were trimmed by 3 bases and 1 base, with 10 bases remaining between them. For the CDR3, the DNA is TGTGCCAGCAGCTCTCCATCCGGCCAAGAGACCCAGTACTTC. Translating gives CASSSPSGQETQYF.

For the CDR3, the DNA is TGCGCCAGCAGCTTGGAGTTATCCGGGACAGGGGACAATGAGCAGTTCTTC. Protein sequence: CASSLELSGTGDNEQFF. The genes are TRBV5-1 and TRBJ2-1; 10 nucleotides line up with TRBD1. After removal of 0 bases from V and 5 bases from J, the junction contained 8 bases not matched to a gene. CDR1 SGHRS and CDR2 YFSETQ come from the germline V gene. The CDR3 has 17 residues.